Listed here are 7 T cell receptor beta chains from one sample, sequenced in a study of shared clonotypes between healthy human individuals. Clones were sequenced by immunoSEQ multiplex PCR, and TCRdb holds only the in-frame ones, with some missing. The sample contains a few hundred thousand clones, approximately 97% of which appear only once. The sample consisted of naive CD4+ T cells sorted from blood. Indicated subset: CD45RA+ positively selected. The receptor set was obtained from a woman aged 25 to 39 in good health.

The chain carries TRBV12-5 and TRBJ2-5, with 9 bases that match TRBD1. Per the germline V gene, CDR1 is LGHNT and CDR2 is FRNRAP. Trimming at V came to 1 base and at J to 5 bases, leaving 5 bases not matched to a gene. This CDR3 contains 15 residues. The CDR3 DNA reads TGTGCTAGTGGTTTGGGGACAGGGGCTGGGGAGACCCAGTACTTC. Translating gives CASGLGTGAGETQYF.

This clone occurred once. The junction and the germline gene differ at one end; a read error may be behind it. Other DNA sequences in this sample translate to the same CDR3. The chain uses TRBV29-1 and TRBJ2-3, with D possibly TRBD2 on 6 matching bases. Germline assignment: CDR1 SQVTM and CDR2 ANQGSEA. The CDR3 sequence is 13 residues long. CDR3 nucleotide sequence: TGCAGCGTCGAAGGAGGGGCCACAGATACGCAGTATTTT. Translating gives CSVEGGATDTQYF.

The chain recombines TRBV11-3 with TRBJ2-3; possibly TRBD2 for D (6 bases). V shed 1 base and J shed 2 bases, with 10 bases lying between them. CDR3 length equals 15 residues. Germline V gene lookup returns CDR1 SGHNT and CDR2 YENEEA. CDR3 residues: CASSLGAGITDTQYF. CDR3 nucleotide sequence: TGTGCCAGCAGCTTAGGCGCGGGAATCACAGATACGCAGTATTTT.

The chain carries TRBV6-5 and TRBJ1-1; no reliable D call. V lost 7 bases and J 8 bases, leaving 17 bases between the germline ends. Germline V gene lookup returns CDR1 MNHEY and CDR2 SVGAGI. CDR3 length equals 13 residues. The CDR3 spells CASTKYTTGEAFF. The DNA for the CDR3 is TGTGCCAGCACCAAGTATACCACGGGGGAAGCTTTCTTT.

This chain uses TRBV27 with TRBJ2-2; a possible D gene is TRBD2 (5 bases). This CDR3 comprises 16 residues. Trimming shortened V by 2 bases and J by 2 bases, and 12 bases separated the two germline ends. Germline-derived CDR1 and CDR2 are MNHEY and SMNVEV (reference sequence). The CDR3 bases are TGTGCCAGCAGTTTACTGCGGACTCTTAACACCGGGGAGCTGTTTTTT. Translated: CASSLLRTLNTGELFF.

The chain employs TRBV7-7 and TRBJ2-3; D call uncertain. V was cut by 2 bases and J by 4 bases, with 13 bases left in between. Germline assignment: CDR1 SSHAT and CDR2 FNYEAQ (reference sequence). This CDR3 is 15 amino acids long. The DNA of the CDR3 is TGTGCCAGCAGCTTAAACATTCTAAGCGCAGATACGCAGTATTTT. This translates into CASSLNILSADTQYF. Based on the CDR3 plus reference TRBV7-7 and TRBJ2-3, the full variable domain is GAGVSQSPRYKVTKRGQDVTLRCDPISSHATLYWYQQALGQGPEFLTYFNYEAQPDKSGLPSDRFSAERPEGSISTLTIQRTEQRDSAMYRCASSLNILSADTQYFGPGTRLTVL.

There are a few counts of this clone. This sequence joins TRBV2 and TRBJ1-5, with 7 positions matching TRBD1. CDR3 length equals 14 residues. Losses at the gene ends were 4 bases for V and 7 bases for J; bases not matched to a gene: 7. Germline V gene lookup returns CDR1 SNHLY and CDR2 FYNNEI. The DNA of the CDR3 is TGTGCCAGCAGTGCCCGACAGGGACGACAGCCCCAGCATTTT. Translating gives CASSARQGRQPQHF.